The rows below give T cell receptor beta chains drawn from one sample of a study of T cell repertoires in cytomegalovirus infection. TCRdb reprocessed the reads with MiXCR, giving one entry per CDR3 protein. Altogether about a million distinct CDR3 sequences are present, approximately 30% being singletons, with the ten largest covering around an eighth. No antigen is known for these receptors. Sequences were derived from cultured CD8+ T cells from PBMCs, sampled from culture after CMV antigen stimulation. Receptors were obtained from a human donor in good health (CMV status not recorded). Some clones in this sample may be carry-over from other donors' samples. The conserved cysteine and the conserved F or W are not part of the CDR3 here. A D gene is named only where the DNA matches it firmly. Clone sizes are given selectively: once, few, many, or a class where the clone is expanded.

abundance: once; j_gene: TRBJ2-1; d_gene: TRBD2; v_gene: TRBV6-1; len: 15; CDR3aa: ASSEPLLAGSDNEQF
abundance: few; j_gene: TRBJ1-1; d_gene: NA; v_gene: TRBV10-3; len: 12; CDR3aa: ATLPGTTNTEAF
abundance: NA; j_gene: TRBJ1-1; d_gene: NA; v_gene: TRBV20-1; len: 11; CDR3aa: SARRTENTEAF
abundance: many; j_gene: TRBJ1-2; d_gene: NA; v_gene: TRBV7-6; len: 14; CDR3aa: ASSWGLDSSNYGYT
abundance: many; j_gene: TRBJ1-1; d_gene: TRBD1; v_gene: TRBV7-6; len: 12; CDR3aa: ASSPRTGDTEAF
abundance: NA; j_gene: TRBJ1-1; d_gene: TRBD1; v_gene: TRBV5-6; len: 16; CDR3aa: ASSFVELVETGFGEAF
abundance: NA; j_gene: TRBJ1-1; d_gene: TRBD1; v_gene: TRBV27; len: 13; CDR3aa: ASDLIMDRGREAF
abundance: many; j_gene: TRBJ2-1; d_gene: TRBD2; v_gene: TRBV12-3/TRBV12-4; len: 14; CDR3aa: ASSRTRSPLYNEQF
abundance: NA; j_gene: TRBJ1-2; d_gene: TRBD1; v_gene: TRBV6-2/TRBV6-3; len: 12; CDR3aa: ASSYSDRVYGYT
abundance: few; j_gene: TRBJ1-5; d_gene: NA; v_gene: TRBV7-9; len: 11; CDR3aa: ASSLNLAQPQH
abundance: NA; j_gene: TRBJ2-3; d_gene: TRBD2; v_gene: TRBV28; len: 12; CDR3aa: ASILAGETDTQY